The entry below gives a single T cell receptor beta chain sequence along with its context. The antigen this receptor binds is unknown. Within one base of it there is no much larger clone, and no base qualities were kept. This specimen belongs to a study of technical replicates of blood from a few donors (dated by TCRdb to about 2017). Preparation of the library involved the immunoSEQ multiplex PCR assay. Held by TCRdb, this immuneACCESS table contains in-frame sequences only and omits some clones. Under half of the omission traces to an unresolved V gene where checked; the cause of the rest is unknown. The sample records around 70,000 clones, roughly 94% of which are singletons. Roughly 0.26% of the sample lies in the top ten. The germline V gene (reference sequence) yields MNHNY for CDR1 and SVGAGI for CDR2. The CDR3, from cysteine to phenylalanine, totals 15 residues. Only the CDR3 DNA stays, 45 bases, in frame from base 1. Trimming removed 6 bases from V and 2 bases from J, leaving 14 bases between the germline ends.

The TCR sequence derives from a human donor in good health. Sample: T cells isolated from PBMCs. The chain uses TRBV6-6 and TRBJ2-1; the D gene is possibly TRBD1, with 6 bases matching. The DNA reads TGTGCCAGCAGGGAAGGACAGTTTCCCTACAATGAGCAGTTCTTC. This codes for CASREGQFPYNEQFF.